A selection of T cell receptor beta chains follows, all from one sample in a study of metastatic and nonmetastatic thyroid tumors. TCRdb ran MiXCR on the PCR reads. The sample lists some 23,000 clones, about 13% seen once, with 17% in the top ten. The material sequenced was blood. The receptor set was obtained from a female donor with papillary thyroid cancer or a benign thyroid nodule (not recorded which). Some clones in this sample may be carry-over from other donors' samples. Each CDR3 is given with its conserved first and last residue. The order of the fields is V gene, clone size, D gene, J gene, CDR3 DNA, CDR3 protein. The D gene is left open where the match is weak. The size entry is marked missing in some rows and otherwise reads once, few, many or a size class.

>TRBV6-1|many|TRBD2|TRBJ2-4
TGTGCCAGCAGCCCCGGGACTAGCGGGAGGGTCAAAAACATTCAGTACTTC
CASSPGTSGRVKNIQYF
>TRBV30|once|NA|TRBJ1-6
TGTGCCTGGAGTGAGGGGAATTCACCCCTCCACTTT
CAWSEGNSPLHF
>TRBV24-1|few|NA|TRBJ2-3
TGTGCCACCAGTGATCCTGGAAAGGAAAACACAGATACGCAGTATTTT
CATSDPGKENTDTQYF
>TRBV7-2|many|NA|TRBJ1-2
TGTGCCAGCAGTACGGGAAACTATGGCTACACCTTC
CASSTGNYGYTF
>TRBV6-1|many|TRBD2|TRBJ2-2
TGTGCCAGCAGTAGGACTAGCGGCACCGGGGAGCTGTTTTTT
CASSRTSGTGELFF
>TRBV6-1|NA|NA|TRBJ1-2
TGTGCCAGCAACCCGGGAGCTAACTATGGCTACACCTTC
CASNPGANYGYTF
>TRBV19|many|TRBD2|TRBJ2-7
TGTGCCAGTAGTATCCGCGGGGCTAGCGGCTCCTACGAGCAGTACTTC
CASSIRGASGSYEQYF
>TRBV20-1|many|NA|TRBJ2-5
TGCAGTGCTAGACCCCCAAATAGCGGATTCCAAGAGACCCAGTACTTC
CSARPPNSGFQETQYF
>TRBV2|NA|NA|TRBJ2-5
TGTGCCAGCAGCCGGGACATGGGAGGGACCCAGTACTTC
CASSRDMGGTQYF
>TRBV20-1|many|NA|TRBJ1-6
TGCAGTGCTAGCACGAGCTCCTATAATTCACCCCTCCACTTT
CSASTSSYNSPLHF
>TRBV6-1|few|NA|TRBJ2-5
TGTGCCAGCAGTGAATCAGCGGGACACTGGTGGTACCAAGAGACCAAGTACTTC
CASSESAGHWWYQETKYF
>TRBV10-2|many|TRBD1|TRBJ1-2
TGCGCCAGCAGTGAGTCAGGGGGCGCTTTCTATGGCTACACCTTC
CASSESGGAFYGYTF
>TRBV14|many|NA|TRBJ2-1
TGTGCCAGCAGCCGGGTCAGATCTCTCTCCTACAATGAGCAGTTCTTC
CASSRVRSLSYNEQFF
>TRBV5-4|many|NA|TRBJ2-5
TGTGCCAGCAGCTCCGGGGCCCAGGAGACCCAGTACTTC
CASSSGAQETQYF
>TRBV5-6|many|NA|TRBJ1-3
TGTGCCAGCAGGCAAACAGGTTCTAGAAACACCATATATTTT
CASRQTGSRNTIYF
>TRBV20-1|many|NA|TRBJ2-5
TGCAGTGCCCCGACTAGGAGGGCTCAAGAGACCCAGTACTTC
CSAPTRRAQETQYF
>TRBV6-1|medium-sized|TRBD1|TRBJ1-5
TGTGCCAGCAGTGAAGGGGGGACAGTGAATCAGCCCCAGCATTTT
CASSEGGTVNQPQHF
>TRBV20-1|many|NA|TRBJ1-5
TGCAGTGCGTGGTATTCTAGCAATCAGCCCCAGCATTTT
CSAWYSSNQPQHF
>TRBV5-6|many|NA|TRBJ2-7
TGTGCCAGCAGCTTGGGTTGGTCCGGAGGATGGGAGCAGTACTTC
CASSLGWSGGWEQYF
>TRBV11-3|NA|NA|TRBJ2-7
TGTGCCAGAGGCTTGCAGTACTTC
CARGLQYF
>TRBV6-1|many|TRBD1|TRBJ2-7
TGTGCCAGCACCAACACCGGGACAGGCCGGGAGCAGTACTTC
CASTNTGTGREQYF
>TRBV12-3/TRBV12-4|NA|NA|TRBJ2-3
TGTGCCAGCAGTTACTCCGGAGTAGCGGCGGATACGCAGTATTTT
CASSYSGVAADTQYF
>TRBV11-2|many|NA|TRBJ1-2
TGTGCCAGCAGCACAGACAGCTACGTTTTATCTGGGGGCTACACCTTC
CASSTDSYVLSGGYTF